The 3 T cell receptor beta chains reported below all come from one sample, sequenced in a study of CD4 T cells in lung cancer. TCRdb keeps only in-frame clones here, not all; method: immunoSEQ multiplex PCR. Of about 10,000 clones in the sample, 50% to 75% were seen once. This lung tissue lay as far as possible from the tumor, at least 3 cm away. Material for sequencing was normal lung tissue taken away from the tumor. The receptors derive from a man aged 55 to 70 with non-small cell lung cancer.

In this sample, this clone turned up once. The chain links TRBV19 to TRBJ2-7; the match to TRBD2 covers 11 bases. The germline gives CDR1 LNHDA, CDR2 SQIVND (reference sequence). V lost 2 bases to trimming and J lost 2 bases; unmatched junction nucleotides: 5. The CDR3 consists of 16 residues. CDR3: CASSIRLAGFTYEQYF. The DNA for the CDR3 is TGTGCCAGTAGTATACGACTAGCGGGATTCACCTACGAGCAGTACTTC.

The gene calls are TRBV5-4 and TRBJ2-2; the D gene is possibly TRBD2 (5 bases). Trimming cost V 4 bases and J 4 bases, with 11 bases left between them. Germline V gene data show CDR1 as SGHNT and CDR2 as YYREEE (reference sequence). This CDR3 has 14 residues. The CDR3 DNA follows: TGTGCCAGCAGCCCCGGACTCGGCACCGGGGAGCTGTTTTTT. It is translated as CASSPGLGTGELFF.

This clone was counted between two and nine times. DNA of the CDR3: TGTGCCAGCAGTAGTACAGGGCAGAGAGAGCAGTTCTTC. As protein: CASSSTGQREQFF. The V and J genes are TRBV7-8 and TRBJ2-1; the D gene is possibly TRBD1 (6 bases). Trimming took off 6 bases at V and 10 bases at J, with 16 bases between the two ends. There are 13 residues in the CDR3. Germline lookup yields CDR1 SGHVS and CDR2 FQNEAQ.